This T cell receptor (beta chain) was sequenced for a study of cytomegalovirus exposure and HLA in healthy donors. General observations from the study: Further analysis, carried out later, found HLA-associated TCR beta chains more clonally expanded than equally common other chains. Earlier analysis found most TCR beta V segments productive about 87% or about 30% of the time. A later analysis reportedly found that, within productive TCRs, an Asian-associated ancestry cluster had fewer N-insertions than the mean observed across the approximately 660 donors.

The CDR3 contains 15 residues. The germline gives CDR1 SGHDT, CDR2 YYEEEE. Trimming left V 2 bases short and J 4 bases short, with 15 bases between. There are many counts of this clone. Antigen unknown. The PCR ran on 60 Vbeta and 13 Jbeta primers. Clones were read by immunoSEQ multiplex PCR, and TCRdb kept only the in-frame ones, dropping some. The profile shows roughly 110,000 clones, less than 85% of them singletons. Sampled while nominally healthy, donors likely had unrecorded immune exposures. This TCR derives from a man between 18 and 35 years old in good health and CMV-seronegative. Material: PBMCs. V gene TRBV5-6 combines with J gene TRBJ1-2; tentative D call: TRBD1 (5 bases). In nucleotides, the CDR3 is TGTGCCAGCAGCTTCGGGGGTCCAAACGCCTATGGCTACACCTTC. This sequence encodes CASSFGGPNAYGYTF.